These 5 T cell receptor beta chains were sequenced from one sample in a study of shared clonotypes between healthy human individuals. Measured with immunoSEQ multiplex PCR; TCRdb has only the in-frame clones, and not every one. The table includes around 500,000 clones, 65% to 85% detected once. Source material: PBMCs. All receptors come from a woman in her 40s in good health. Some clones in this sample may be carry-over from other donors' samples.

The rearrangement joins TRBV7-9 to TRBJ1-2; D not certain. Trimming shortened V by 8 bases and J by 10 bases, and 11 bases separated the two germline ends. CDR3 length equals 10 residues. The germline CDR1 and CDR2 sequences are SEHNR and FQNEAQ (reference sequence). CDR3 bases: TGTGCCAGCGGGTCTGGAGTCTACACCTTC. This gives the protein CASGSGVYTF.

The chain recombines TRBV7-9 with TRBJ2-3; a possible D gene is TRBD2 (5 bases). The length of the CDR3 is 15 residues. V was cut by 1 base and J by 7 bases, with 15 bases left in between. The germline gives CDR1 SEHNR, CDR2 FQNEAQ (reference sequence). The CDR3 nucleotides read TGTGCCAGCAGCTTAGGGGAGTTTGGTAGGAATACGCAGTATTTT. This sequence encodes CASSLGEFGRNTQYF.

This clone was observed a few times. This chain connects TRBV2 to TRBJ2-7; 10 nucleotides match TRBD2. Trimming took 6 bases from V and 0 from J; bases not matched to a gene: 5. The germline V gene encodes CDR1 SNHLY and CDR2 FYNNEI. This CDR3 has 15 residues. The CDR3 sequence: CASRRLAGPSYEQYF. The CDR3, as DNA: TGTGCCAGCAGAAGACTAGCGGGCCCCTCCTACGAGCAGTACTTC.

This chain connects TRBV6-5 to TRBJ2-6; TRBD1 agrees at 7 bases. V dropped 6 bases and J dropped 2; count of bases not matched to a gene: 4. This CDR3 spans 15 amino acids. CDR1 MNHEY and CDR2 SVGAGI come from the germline V gene. The CDR3 DNA reads as TGTGCCAGCAGACCCGACAGGGCTGGGGCCAACGTCCTGACTTTC. Amino acids: CASRPDRAGANVLTF.

This chain joins TRBV19 and TRBJ1-5; TRBD1 matches 7 bases. With V trimmed by 4 bases and J by 2 bases, 11 bases remained unmatched. In germline, CDR1 is LNHDA, CDR2 SQIVND (reference sequence). This CDR3 has 17 residues. CDR3 DNA sequence: TGTGCCAGTAGTAGCCGTAGGGGGCGAATGGGCAATCAGCCCCAGCATTTT. Protein sequence: CASSSRRGRMGNQPQHF.